The 9 T cell receptor beta chains given below trace back to one sample, sequenced in a study of blood T cells in healthy people across ages. Sample-barcoded 5' priming and a J-beta primer mix drove a second PCR of about 6 to 12 cycles. TCRdb passed the 5' RACE reads through MiXCR, listing each CDR3 protein once. The profile shows some 760,000 distinct CDR3 sequences, just under 25% of them singletons. These data were likewise used in another study, on T cells of mothers and their children.

The sample was blood. The receptor source for this set is a boy aged 5-17 years in good health.

The chain recombines TRBV28 with TRBJ2-5, with 9 bases fitting TRBD1. The germline gives CDR1 MDHEN, CDR2 SYDVKM. V dropped 2 bases and J dropped 0; count of bases not matched to a gene: 4. The CDR3 runs 16 residues. The CDR3 DNA reads TGTGCCAGCAGTTTACTCGGACAGGGGTACCAAGAGACCCAGTACTTC. This encodes CASSLLGQGYQETQYF.

This clonotype was detected a few times. CDR3 DNA sequence: TGCAGCGTTGATTCCGGGCCCGGGGAGCTGTTTTTT. It is translated as CSVDSGPGELFF. V and J are TRBV29-1 and TRBJ2-2; D ambiguous. The ends were cut back, 3 bases at V and 6 bases at J, with 8 bases in the middle. The CDR3 spans 12 residues. Germline lookup yields CDR1 SQVTM and CDR2 ANQGSEA.

J is TRBJ1-2 and V is TRBV28; the D gene is possibly TRBD1 (5 bases). The CDR3 is 14 residues long. The V end lost 3 bases, the J end lost 2 bases, and 10 bases lay between the germline ends. Germline values: CDR1 MDHEN, CDR2 SYDVKM. The CDR3 protein is CASSLNGHNYGYTF. CDR3 DNA: TGTGCCAGCAGTTTGAATGGACACAACTATGGCTACACCTTC.

For this clonotype: The junction differs from germline at one of its ends, possibly a read error. The chain uses TRBV12-3 or TRBV12-4 and TRBJ2-7; tentatively, D is TRBD2 (5 bases). The CDR3 has 12 residues. CDR3 DNA: TGTGCCAGCAAAACCGGAGGTGTAGAGCAGTGCTTC. It translates to CASKTGGVEQCF.

As for this clonotype: The junction differs from germline at one of its ends, possibly a read error. V and J are TRBV4-3 and TRBJ2-1, with D hard to call. This CDR3 is 13 amino acids long. Germline V lookup: CDR1 LGHNA, CDR2 YSLEER. As DNA, the CDR3 is TGCGCCAGCAGCCAAGATCGCCCAGACCCGAAGTACTTC. This encodes CASSQDRPDPKYF.

This rearrangement joins TRBV20-1 to TRBJ2-1, with 10 bases identical to TRBD2. The DNA matches TRBJ2-5 better at its end, which makes the J call doubtful. CDR3 size: 18 residues. Germline V gene lookup returns CDR1 DFQATT and CDR2 SNEGSKA (reference sequence). The CDR3 loop is CSAESRTRTSGPPGAQYF. The CDR3 DNA is TGCAGTGCTGAATCCCGTACGCGGACTAGCGGTCCTCCGGGGGCCCAGTACTTC.

The sample holds a few counts of this clonotype. This chain uses TRBV6-5 with TRBJ2-3, with 9 nucleotides matching TRBD1. The J segment lost 4 bases and the V segment lost 4 bases, leaving 6 bases of the junction unmatched. This CDR3 region has 15 residues. The germline gives CDR1 MNHEY, CDR2 SVGAGI. The CDR3 reads CASSLQGADSDTQYF. The CDR3 nucleotides are TGTGCCAGCAGTTTACAGGGGGCTGACTCAGATACGCAGTATTTT.

J is TRBJ2-1 and V is TRBV11-3; the match to TRBD1 covers 7 bases. V trimming: 0 bases; J trimming: 8 bases; junction bases outside the gene matches: 10. Germline CDR1 reads SGHNT; CDR2 reads YENEEA. This CDR3 is built from 16 residues. The CDR3 protein is CASSLDGGRGNDEQFF. In nucleotides, the CDR3 is TGTGCCAGCAGCTTAGATGGGGGCAGGGGGAACGATGAGCAGTTCTTC.

The chain employs TRBV5-1 and TRBJ2-5; the D is unclear. Germline V gives CDR1 SGHRS, CDR2 YFSETQ. Trimming took 0 bases from V and 11 from J, leaving 11 bases between them. The CDR3 covers 12 residues. The CDR3 region has the DNA TGCGCCAGCAGCTTGGAAGGGATTGAGCAGTACTTC. Amino acids: CASSLEGIEQYF.